A single sample gave rise to the 22 T cell receptor beta chains below, sequenced in a study of cytomegalovirus exposure and HLA in healthy donors. Clones were read by immunoSEQ multiplex PCR, and TCRdb kept only the in-frame ones, dropping some. The sample consists of about 120,000 clones, 85% to 90% of them appearing once. The sample consisted of PBMCs. Every receptor here comes from a woman aged 25 to 39 in good health and CMV-seronegative.

This sequence joins TRBV10-3 and TRBJ2-3, with 14 positions matching TRBD2. The germline CDR1 and CDR2 sequences are ENHRY and SYGVKD. This CDR3 contains 16 residues. V was clipped by 3 bases and J by 5 bases; unmatched bases: 4. CDR3 sequence: CAISEGLAGGGDTQYF. The CDR3 DNA is TGTGCCATCAGTGAAGGACTAGCGGGGGGTGGAGATACGCAGTATTTT.

The chain carries TRBV6-5 and TRBJ1-6, with 7 bases fitting TRBD1. The CDR3 runs to 14 residues. Germline V gene lookup returns CDR1 MNHEY and CDR2 SVGAGI. The V gene end was trimmed by 4 bases and the J gene end by 7 bases; junction bases not matched to a gene: 4. The CDR3 DNA is TGTGCCAGCAGTTCACAGGGGTCGAATTCACCCCTCCACTTT. This translates into CASSSQGSNSPLHF.

This chain connects TRBV18 to TRBJ2-3; possible D gene TRBD2, 5 bases. CDR3 length: 14 residues. Germline V gene lookup returns CDR1 KGHSH and CDR2 LQKENI. Trimming shortened V by 6 bases and J by 2 bases, and 12 bases separated the two germline ends. CDR3 in DNA: TGTGCCAGCTCTAGCGTCTCTAACACAGATACGCAGTATTTT. As protein: CASSSVSNTDTQYF.

This clone was seen only once. The chain uses TRBV5-6 and TRBJ2-5; D is possibly TRBD2 (6 bases). The germline gives CDR1 SGHDT, CDR2 YYEEEE. The CDR3 consists of 16 residues. The V end lost 3 bases, the J end lost 3 bases, and 18 bases lay between the germline ends. CDR3 loop: CASSWTGSTKKETQYF. DNA for the CDR3: TGTGCCAGCAGCTGGACCGGGAGTACCAAAAAAGAGACCCAGTACTTC.

V gene TRBV5-6 combines with J gene TRBJ1-2; 7 bases agree with TRBD1. V shed 4 bases and J 8 bases; nucleotides not matched to a gene: 11. The CDR3 totals 14 residues. CDR1 is SGHDT and CDR2 is YYEEEE in the germline V gene. The CDR3 here is CASSQGQAGMGYTF. The CDR3 DNA sequence: TGTGCCAGCAGCCAAGGACAGGCGGGGATGGGCTACACCTTC.

This sequence joins TRBV6-1 and TRBJ1-2; D is undetermined. The V gene lost 6 bases and the J gene lost 4 bases, with 9 bases spanning the gap. Germline CDR1 and CDR2: MNHNS and SASEGT. The CDR3 runs to 12 residues. The CDR3 is CASSAEGYGYTF. DNA for the CDR3: TGTGCCAGCAGCGCGGAAGGCTATGGCTACACCTTC.

J is TRBJ2-1 and V is TRBV5-1; 11 bases fit TRBD2. Germline values: CDR1 SGHRS, CDR2 YFSETQ. J was trimmed by 10 bases and V by 4 bases; bases with no gene match: 13. The CDR3 has 16 amino acids. CDR3 residues: CASSVSSGGSLGEQFF. Written as DNA, the CDR3 is TGCGCCAGCAGCGTGTCTAGCGGGGGGTCTCTGGGAGAGCAGTTCTTC.

This clone has a handful of counts. This rearrangement joins TRBV6-6 to TRBJ2-7; D possibly corresponds to TRBD2 (6 bases). The germline gives CDR1 MNHNY, CDR2 SVGAGI (reference sequence). Deletions cut 4 bases from V and 0 bases from J, with 13 bases between. The CDR3 totals 15 residues. The CDR3 spells CASSWGLRSSYEQYF. CDR3 coding DNA: TGTGCCAGCAGTTGGGGACTCAGGAGCTCCTACGAGCAGTACTTC.

The J gene is TRBJ2-3, the V gene TRBV30; a possible D gene is TRBD2 (7 bases). V lost 0 bases to trimming and J lost 4 bases, with 11 bases between them. The germline V gene has CDR1 GTSNPN and CDR2 SVGIG (reference sequence). The CDR3 is 14 amino acids. CDR3 protein: CAWSVQGGADTQYF. CDR3 nucleotide sequence: TGTGCCTGGAGTGTACAAGGGGGGGCAGATACGCAGTATTTT.

CDR3 nucleotide sequence: TGTGCCAGCAGTGGTTGGCTAGCCCCCTACAATGAGCAGTTCTTC. It yields the protein CASSGWLAPYNEQFF. The chain carries TRBV2 and TRBJ2-1, with D perhaps matching TRBD2 (5 bases). This CDR3 is 15 amino acids long. In germline, CDR1 is SNHLY, CDR2 FYNNEI. Trimming cost V 4 bases and J 2 bases, with 12 bases left between them.

The rearrangement uses TRBV19 and TRBJ1-1; 7 positions match TRBD1. Germline V gene data show CDR1 as LNHDA and CDR2 as SQIVND (reference sequence). The CDR3 extends over 13 amino acids. Trimming took 6 bases from V and 8 from J; bases not matched to a gene: 9. CDR3 nucleotides: TGTGCCAGTAGCCGGGGACAGTGGGGAGAAGCTTTCTTT. Its translation is CASSRGQWGEAFF.

This chain joins TRBV9 and TRBJ1-2; possibly TRBD1 for D (5 bases). V lost 0 bases to trimming and J lost 3 bases, with 9 bases between them. CDR3 size: 14 residues. Per germline, CDR1 SGDLS and CDR2 YYNGEE. DNA for the CDR3: TGTGCCAGCAGCGTAGGGCAGGGTGACTATGGCTACACCTTC. It yields the protein CASSVGQGDYGYTF.

The chain employs TRBV6-1 and TRBJ2-2; perhaps TRBD1 as D (5 bases). V was pared by 3 bases and J by 5 bases, with 13 bases between. In germline, CDR1 is MNHNS, CDR2 SASEGT. This CDR3 comprises 15 residues. Written as DNA, the CDR3 is TGTGCCAGCAGTGAGGGTCCAGGGTGGACCGGGGAGCTGTTTTTT. Translated: CASSEGPGWTGELFF.

V and J are TRBV6-5 and TRBJ2-7; 8 bases line up with TRBD1. This CDR3 spans 16 amino acids. In germline, CDR1 is MNHEY, CDR2 SVGAGI. Trimming at V came to 2 bases and at J to 5 bases, leaving 11 bases not matched to a gene. Here the CDR3 DNA reads TGTGCCAGCAGTTACCAAACCGGGACAGGATCAAACGAGCAGTACTTC. This gives the protein CASSYQTGTGSNEQYF.

This sequence joins TRBV5-1 and TRBJ2-3, with TRBD2 matching over 12 bases. V was clipped by 3 bases and J by 4 bases; unmatched bases: 6. The CDR3 runs 16 residues. CDR1 and CDR2 (germline): SGHRS, YFSETQ. CDR3 residues: CASSWGLAGRSDTQYF. As DNA, the CDR3 is TGCGCCAGCAGCTGGGGACTAGCGGGTCGGTCAGATACGCAGTATTTT.

This chain joins TRBV6-5 and TRBJ2-5; D possibly matches TRBD1 or TRBD2 (7 bases each). Looked up from germline, CDR1 is MNHEY and CDR2 is SVGAGI. This CDR3 is 13 amino acids long. V dropped 10 bases and J dropped 7 bases, with 19 bases sitting between them. Here the CDR3 reads CATRGGDGATQYF. For the CDR3, the DNA is TGTGCCACCAGGGGGGGGGACGGAGCGACCCAGTACTTC.

V usage is TRBV6-1 and J usage is TRBJ1-4, with unresolved D. Germline-derived CDR1 and CDR2 are MNHNS and SASEGT. The CDR3 sequence is 11 residues long. The V gene lost 2 bases and the J gene lost 8 bases, with 3 bases spanning the gap. The CDR3 spells CASSETEKLFF. CDR3 coding DNA: TGTGCCAGCAGTGAAACAGAAAAACTGTTTTTT.

The chain links TRBV25-1 to TRBJ1-3; perhaps TRBD1 as D (6 bases). CDR3 length: 15 residues. V dropped 5 bases and J dropped 0 bases, with 11 bases sitting between them. Germline V gene sequence: CDR1 MGHDK, CDR2 SYGVNS. The CDR3 nucleotides read TGTGCCAGCAGTCAGGACAGTGACTCTGGAAACACCATATATTTT. Translating it yields CASSQDSDSGNTIYF.

The genes are TRBV5-1 and TRBJ1-1; weak D call: TRBD1 (5 bases). V shed 1 base and J shed 1 base, with 11 bases lying between them. The CDR3 totals 15 residues. The germline CDR1 and CDR2 sequences are SGHRS and YFSETQ. This CDR3 reads CASSLRQGGNTEAFF. The CDR3, as DNA: TGCGCCAGCAGCTTGCGCCAGGGAGGGAACACTGAAGCTTTCTTT.

The chain recombines TRBV11-2 with TRBJ1-6, with 10 bases fitting TRBD1. Germline trimming cut 5 bases from V and 0 bases from J; bases unmatched to any gene: 4. Germline CDR1 SGHAT, CDR2 FQNNGV. The CDR3 totals 17 residues. This chain's CDR3 is CASSSRDRGSYNSPLHF. Written as DNA, the CDR3 is TGTGCCAGCAGCAGTCGGGACAGGGGCTCCTATAATTCACCCCTCCACTTT.

This chain joins TRBV6-5 and TRBJ2-7, with 10 bases that match TRBD1. Germline trimming cut 3 bases from V and 3 bases from J; bases unmatched to any gene: 5. Germline V gene sequence: CDR1 MNHEY, CDR2 SVGAGI. The CDR3 sequence is 15 residues long. For the CDR3, the DNA is TGTGCCAGCAGTTATCTGACAGGGGGCCGCTACGAGCAGTACTTC. It specifies CASSYLTGGRYEQYF.

This clone came up once. J is TRBJ2-3 and V is TRBV19, with unresolved D. Germline assignment: CDR1 LNHDA and CDR2 SQIVND (reference sequence). V gave up 4 bases and J gave up 0 bases, with 14 bases separating them. This CDR3 is built from 16 residues. CDR3 nucleotides: TGTGCCAGTAGTACACTTTCGACTTATAGCACAGATACGCAGTATTTT. Residues: CASSTLSTYSTDTQYF. Combining the CDR3 with reference TRBV19 and TRBJ2-3 gives the whole variable domain DGGITQSPKYLFRKEGQNVTLSCEQNLNHDAMYWYRQDPGQGLRLIYYSQIVNDFQKGDIAEGYSVSREKKESFPLTVTSAQKNPTAFYLCASSTLSTYSTDTQYFGPGTRLTVL.